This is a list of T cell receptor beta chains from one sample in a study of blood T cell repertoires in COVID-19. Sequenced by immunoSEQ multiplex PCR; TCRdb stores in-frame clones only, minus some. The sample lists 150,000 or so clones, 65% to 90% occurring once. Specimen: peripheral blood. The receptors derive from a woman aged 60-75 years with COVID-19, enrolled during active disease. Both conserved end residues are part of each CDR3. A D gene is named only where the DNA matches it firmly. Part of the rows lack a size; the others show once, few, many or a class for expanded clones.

CASRREGNIQYF,TGTGCCAGTAGACGTGAGGGAAACATTCAGTACTTC,.,.,TRBV19,TRBJ2-4
CASTHLISLAGVEAEQYF,TGTGCCAGCACCCATTTGATAAGTTTGGCGGGAGTAGAGGCCGAGCAGTACTTC,TRBD2,.,TRBV7-6,TRBJ2-7
CATSDPGVSYRGYTF,TGTGCCACCAGTGATCCGGGAGTCTCTTATCGTGGCTACACCTTC,.,.,TRBV24-1,TRBJ1-2
CASSQTGSLGQPQHF,TGCGCCAGCAGCCAAACAGGGTCTCTCGGTCAGCCCCAGCATTTT,.,once,TRBV4-1,TRBJ1-5
CASSLGGGRANEQFF,TGTGCCAGCAGCTTAGGTGGCGGGAGGGCCAATGAGCAGTTCTTC,TRBD2,few,TRBV7-3,TRBJ2-1
CATSQDRIYGYTF,TGTGCCACCAGCCAAGACAGGATCTATGGCTACACCTTC,.,.,TRBV15,TRBJ1-2
CASGLETGYSPLHF,TGTGCTAGTGGTTTGGAAACAGGGTATTCACCCCTCCACTTT,.,.,TRBV12-5,TRBJ1-6
CASSPGTDPEQYF,TGTGCCAGCAGCCCCGGGACAGACCCCGAGCAGTACTTC,TRBD1,.,TRBV12-3/TRBV12-4,TRBJ2-7
CAWKETGRTEAFF,TGTGCCTGGAAGGAAACAGGGAGAACTGAAGCTTTCTTT,.,.,TRBV30,TRBJ1-1
CASSAWDRGTEAFF,TGTGCCAGCAGCGCATGGGACAGGGGTACTGAAGCTTTCTTT,TRBD1,.,TRBV11-2,TRBJ1-1
CASSPDRLNTQYF,TGTGCCAGCTCACCAGACCGACTCAATACGCAGTATTTT,.,.,TRBV18,TRBJ2-3
CASSLRAGNTEAFF,TGTGCCAGCAGCTTAAGGGCGGGGAACACTGAAGCTTTCTTT,.,.,TRBV11-2,TRBJ1-1
CASSRGTVATNEKLFF,TGTGCCAGCAGCCGTGGGACAGTCGCAACTAATGAAAAACTGTTTTTT,TRBD1,.,TRBV3-1/TRBV3-2,TRBJ1-4
CASSSTGLLNEQFF,TGTGCCAGCAGTTCAACGGGACTACTGAATGAGCAGTTCTTC,TRBD2,once,TRBV27,TRBJ2-1
CASSLQGYNSPLHF,TGTGCCAGCAGTTTACAGGGGTACAATTCACCCCTCCACTTT,.,few,TRBV27,TRBJ1-6
CASSHRTSGGSDTQYF,TGCGCCAGCAGCCACCGGACTAGCGGTGGGTCAGATACGCAGTATTTT,TRBD2,.,TRBV5-1,TRBJ2-3
CASSGQSLNQPQHF,TGCGCCAGCAGTGGACAGTCTTTGAATCAGCCCCAGCATTTT,.,.,TRBV10-2,TRBJ1-5
CASSLGRGTVNEQFF,TGTGCCAGCAGCTTAGGACGGGGGACTGTCAATGAGCAGTTCTTC,.,.,TRBV11-3,TRBJ2-1
CASSASRDRGNQPQHF,TGTGCCAGCAGCGCGTCCCGGGACAGGGGCAATCAGCCCCAGCATTTT,TRBD1,.,TRBV7-8,TRBJ1-5
CAYVGQNTIYF,TGTGCCTACGTGGGCCAAAACACCATATATTTT,.,.,TRBV6-7,TRBJ1-3
CASSLGGQGAQTQYF,TGCGCCAGCAGCTTGGGAGGACAGGGGGCACAGACCCAGTACTTC,TRBD1,.,TRBV5-1,TRBJ2-5
CASSPNRGANTGELFF,TGTGCCAGCAGCCCAAACAGGGGGGCGAACACCGGGGAGCTGTTTTTT,TRBD1,.,TRBV14,TRBJ2-2
CASSYSAGRGNTIYF,TGTGCCAGCAGTTACTCGGCAGGGAGGGGAAACACCATATATTTT,.,.,TRBV6-5,TRBJ1-3
CASSLSRDRADGYTF,TGTGCCAGCAGTTTGTCTCGGGACAGGGCGGATGGCTACACCTTC,TRBD1,.,TRBV6-5,TRBJ1-2
CASSTSGSWTDTQYF,TGTGCCAGCAGCACTAGCGGGAGTTGGACAGATACGCAGTATTTT,TRBD2,.,TRBV11-3,TRBJ2-3
CASSPGGSYNEQFF,TGTGCCAGCAGTCCCGGTGGCTCCTACAATGAGCAGTTCTTC,.,.,TRBV6-5,TRBJ2-1
CASERSHNEQFF,TGTGCCAGCGAAAGGAGCCACAATGAGCAGTTCTTC,.,.,TRBV6-1,TRBJ2-1
CASSSHGVSNQPQHF,TGTGCCAGCAGCTCTCACGGGGTTAGCAATCAGCCCCAGCATTTT,.,.,TRBV5-6,TRBJ1-5
CASSTRLAGEETQYF,TGTGCCAGCAGTACCCGACTAGCGGGGGAAGAGACCCAGTACTTC,TRBD2,.,TRBV6-5,TRBJ2-5
CASSIRGSGELFF,TGTGCCAGTAGTATAAGGGGTAGCGGGGAGCTGTTTTTT,.,.,TRBV19,TRBJ2-2
CASSVGSGVNNSPLHF,TGTGCCAGCAGTGTAGGGAGTGGAGTCAATAATTCACCCCTCCACTTT,.,.,TRBV7-9,TRBJ1-6
CASSQGGHIFTEAFF,TGCGCCAGCAGCCAAGGGGGACATATATTCACTGAAGCTTTCTTT,.,.,TRBV4-1,TRBJ1-1
CASSLIRVAGYTF,TGTGCCAGCAGCTTGATCAGGGTTGCTGGCTACACCTTC,.,.,TRBV5-6,TRBJ1-2
CASSRGQNEKLFF,TGCGCCAGCAGCCGGGGTCAAAATGAAAAACTGTTTTTT,.,.,TRBV10-1,TRBJ1-4
CASSVELEWNYGYTF,TGTGCCAGCAGCGTAGAGCTGGAGTGGAACTATGGCTACACCTTC,.,.,TRBV9,TRBJ1-2
CASGTPLLTGNTEAFF,TGTGCTAGTGGTACCCCCCTACTGACGGGGAACACTGAAGCTTTCTTT,.,.,TRBV12-5,TRBJ1-1
CSVFNEALQETQYF,TGCAGCGTTTTTAACGAGGCCCTACAAGAGACCCAGTACTTC,.,.,TRBV29-1,TRBJ2-5
CASSPDRGSTEAFF,TGTGCCAGCAGCCCGGACAGGGGTTCCACTGAAGCTTTCTTT,TRBD1,.,TRBV7-3,TRBJ1-1
CASSPAQWSGIIYEQYF,TGCGCCAGCAGCCCGGCCCAATGGAGCGGGATCATCTACGAGCAGTACTTC,TRBD2,.,TRBV5-1,TRBJ2-7
CASSLLSVGYTF,TGCGCCAGCAGCTTACTTTCGGTTGGCTACACCTTC,.,.,TRBV5-1,TRBJ1-2
CASSVGAGGAQPQHF,TGTGCCAGCAGCGTAGGTGCGGGAGGGGCTCAGCCCCAGCATTTT,.,.,TRBV9,TRBJ1-5
CASKQDYSNQPQHF,TGTGCCAGCAAACAGGATTATAGCAATCAGCCCCAGCATTTT,.,once,TRBV2,TRBJ1-5
CASSSSGGSYNEQFF,TGTGCCAGCAGCTCCTCGGGAGGGAGCTACAATGAGCAGTTCTTC,TRBD2,.,TRBV7-9,TRBJ2-1
CSVGQGANYGYTF,TGCAGCGTTGGCCAGGGGGCTAACTATGGCTACACCTTC,TRBD1,few,TRBV29-1,TRBJ1-2
CASTLGGNYGYTF,TGTGCCAGCACCTTGGGAGGGAACTATGGCTACACCTTC,.,.,TRBV12-3/TRBV12-4,TRBJ1-2
CASSPRQNMNTEAFF,TGTGCCAGCAGCCCAAGACAGAACATGAACACTGAAGCTTTCTTT,.,.,TRBV7-9,TRBJ1-1